This T cell receptor beta chain was sequenced for a study of OX40 agonist ivuxolimab in advanced cancers. Turning to the overall study: The costimulatory receptor OX40 (CD134) was targeted by ivuxolimab, a fully human IgG2 agonistic monoclonal antibody. Intravenous ivuxolimab was administered to patients every 2 weeks at six dose levels: 0.01, 0.1, 0.3, 1.5, 3 and 10 mg/kg. Of the approximately 53 patients in dose escalation, about 20 had hepatocellular carcinoma, around 15 had melanoma, 9 had renal cell carcinoma and 9 had head and neck cancer. In the dose-escalation cohort, about four fifths of patients were male, and the mean age was roughly 60 years with a range of about 20 to 90. Prior anti-PD-1, anti-PD-L1 or anti-CTLA-4 therapy was permitted, and 35% to 40% of dose-escalation patients had received checkpoint inhibitors. Partial responses were achieved by three dose-escalation patients, of whom one had hepatocellular carcinoma and two had cutaneous melanoma. The point of sequencing TCRbeta in the periphery was to test whether ivuxolimab changed TCR sequence diversity and drove clonal T-cell expansion. The paper reports the monotherapy dose-escalation portion (N of about 51 patients) of the phase I ivuxolimab trial. What the work shows at the level of the full study, not this receptor alone: Low levels of normalized T-cell clonal expansion were also seen in some patients who did not respond. Antigen specificity was not determined for the clonally expanded peripheral T cells. After ivuxolimab, expanded clones were on average more numerous among CD8+ T cells than among CD4+ T cells. Clonal expansion of both CD4+ and CD8+ blood T cells was observed from baseline to week 6 at doses 0.1 to 3.0 mg/kg. In partial responders in the 0.1-3.0 mg/kg groups, normalized peripheral clonal expansion was found to be among the lowest, especially among CD8+ T cells.

To sequence the TCRbeta CDR3 region, genomic DNA was isolated from the sorted cells. The immunoSEQ Assay was used to sequence the TCRbeta CDR3 regions. In its TCRdb copy, this immuneACCESS table keeps in-frame sequences only and misses some clones. Where compared with another copy, unresolved V genes explain less than half of these, and the others have no known cause. The sample yields fewer than 50,000 clones; over 60% were counted once. Roughly an eighth of the sample lies in the top ten. CDR1 SGHRS and CDR2 YFSETQ are derived from the germline V gene. V gives up 0 bases and J gives up 0 bases, and the segment between their germline ends measures 8 bases. Spanning cysteine to phenylalanine, the CDR3 consists of 15 amino acids. CDR3 DNA only is kept here, 45 bases in frame from base 1. As to this clone: This receptor's antigen is unknown. Base qualities were left out, and no much larger clone turns up one base away. The same CDR3 arises from other DNA sequences in this sample as well.

The trial excluded patients who had a history of autoimmune disease or who were on systemic immunosuppression. Peripheral blood for TCR sequencing was drawn from every dose cohort at baseline, at cycle 4 day 1 and at cycle 7 day 1. The samples were drawn from a first-in-human, open-label, multicenter phase I dose-escalation trial of ivuxolimab. Adults with locally advanced or metastatic melanoma, renal cell carcinoma, hepatocellular carcinoma or head and neck squamous cell carcinoma were enrolled in the trial. Before TCR sequencing, CD4+ T cells and CD8+ T cells from peripheral blood were sorted into separate populations.

The material was CD4+ or CD8+ T cells sorted from blood, obtained in a trial of the OX40 agonist ivuxolimab. The chain is encoded by TRBV5-1 joined to TRBJ2-3, with a weak D call of TRBD2 (5 bases match). The sequence was obtained from an adult with an advanced solid tumor such as melanoma, head and neck, liver or kidney cancer. This receptor carries the CDR3 CASSLEGGSTDTQYF. The bases are TGCGCCAGCAGCTTGGAGGGCGGGAGCACAGATACGCAGTATTTT.